The TCR beta chain described here comes from a study of CD4 and CD8 cells across lung adenocarcinoma regions. Trimming shortened V by 2 bases and J by 4 bases, and 8 bases separated the two germline ends. The CDR3 runs 13 residues. Each CDR3 protein is one row after TCRdb ran MiXCR on the PCR reads. Here the sample spans thousands of distinct CDR3 sequences, 45% being singletons. Localized lung adenocarcinoma, a non-small cell lung cancer, affected the donors. The rearrangement links TRBV12-3 or TRBV12-4 to TRBJ1-1; D is possibly TRBD1 (6 bases). The TCR sequence derives from a male donor with lung adenocarcinoma. The CD4 and CD8 labels of this study may be unreliable. Sequencing was performed on CD8+ T cells from the center of a lung tumor. CDR3 sequence (DNA): TGTGCCAGCAGTTTATTGGGGGCCACTGAAGCTTTCTTT. Amino acids: CASSLLGATEAFF.